This T cell receptor (beta chain) was profiled in a study of blood T cell repertoires in COVID-19. About the research overall: There were acute and convalescent COVID-19 samples, and they came from the United States, Italy and Spain. The analysed material was cDNA or gDNA that came from T cells, B-cell-depleted T cells, or PBMCs.

Study processing details: Estimates of nucleated cell counts were drawn from the amplification of reference gene primers. The data were produced by immunoSEQ multiplex PCR, yet TCRdb's version contains in-frame clones alone and is incomplete. The V and J calls and clone size were taken over from that table, and D and trimming were inferred from the DNA. The sample carries 150,000 to 180,000 clones, about 88% recorded once. Germline loops: CDR1 SGHAT, CDR2 FQNNGV. Deletions cut 2 bases from V and 2 bases from J, with 12 bases between. The CDR3 has 16 residues. The chain joins TRBV11-2 to TRBJ1-4; a weak D match, TRBD1 (5 bases). The sequence derives from an older woman with acute or convalescent COVID-19. The sequenced material came from peripheral blood. The DNA for the CDR3 is TGTGCCAGCAGCTTAAGGGGAAGCATCACTAATGAAAAACTGTTTTTT. Its protein product is CASSLRGSITNEKLFF.